These 30 T cell receptor beta chains came from one sample sequenced in a study of blood T cell repertoires in COVID-19. Sequencing used immunoSEQ multiplex PCR; TCRdb keeps in-frame clones, though not all of them. The sample consists of about 270,000 clones, around nine tenths of them appearing once. Sequencing was performed on PBMCs or T cells enriched from blood (not recorded which). The receptors originated from a woman younger than 35 who had recovered from COVID-19.

J is TRBJ2-4 and V is TRBV2; D is uncertain. The CDR3 has 11 residues. From germline, CDR1 is SNHLY and CDR2 FYNNEI. V lost 4 bases and J 5 bases, leaving 3 bases between the germline ends. CDR3 coding DNA: TGTGCCAGCAGTGTAGAAAACATTCAGTACTTC. Translation: CASSVENIQYF.

V gene TRBV11-2 combines with J gene TRBJ2-7, with 8 positions matching TRBD2. The V gene end was trimmed by 8 bases and the J gene end by 2 bases; junction bases not matched to a gene: 11. This CDR3 spans 15 amino acids. CDR1 is SGHAT and CDR2 is FQNNGV in the germline V gene. CDR3 coding DNA: TGTGCCAGCCGCCCACTGGCGGGAGGACCCTACGAGCAGTACTTC. Amino acids: CASRPLAGGPYEQYF.

The chain links TRBV6-5 to TRBJ1-1; TRBD1 might be the D (5 bases). The V end lost 5 bases, the J end lost 6 bases, and 16 bases lay between the germline ends. The CDR3 spans 14 residues. Germline V gives CDR1 MNHEY, CDR2 SVGAGI. DNA of the CDR3: TGTGCCAGCAGTCCCAGGGTAAGGGCGCCTGAAGCTTTCTTT. Translated: CASSPRVRAPEAFF.

This chain links TRBV7-3 with TRBJ1-1; 7 positions agree with TRBD1. Germline V CDR1 and CDR2: SGHTA, FQGTGA. V gave up 5 bases and J gave up 4 bases; unmatched junction bases: 4. This CDR3 spans 13 amino acids. CDR3 amino acids: CASSRGGLTEAFF. The CDR3 DNA follows: TGTGCCAGCAGCCGAGGGGGCCTCACTGAAGCTTTCTTT.

The rearrangement links TRBV4-2 to TRBJ2-3; tentative D call: TRBD2 (6 bases). Germline V gene lookup returns CDR1 LGHNA and CDR2 YNFKEQ. Trimming stripped 1 base from V and 1 base from J, with 12 bases between. CDR3 length: 16 amino acids. CDR3 region: CASSQAWERGTDTQYF. In nucleotides, the CDR3 is TGTGCCAGCAGCCAAGCCTGGGAGCGGGGCACAGATACGCAGTATTTT.

The DNA for the CDR3 is TGTGCCAGCAGTGAAGCGGGACAGGGTTCGTGGAAACTGTTTTTT. Translation gives CASSEAGQGSWKLFF. The V and J genes are TRBV6-1 and TRBJ1-4; TRBD1 agrees at 9 bases. The germline CDR1 and CDR2 sequences are MNHNS and SASEGT. J was trimmed by 11 bases and V by 0 bases; bases with no gene match: 7. This CDR3 spans 15 amino acids.

The chain has TRBV4-1 and TRBJ2-6; the D gene is possibly TRBD2 (6 bases). V lost 3 bases to trimming and J lost 0 bases, with 12 bases between them. This CDR3 region has 17 residues. Per the germline V gene, CDR1 is MGHRA and CDR2 is YSYEKL. CDR3 loop: CASSHGPGSSGANVLTF. CDR3 in DNA: TGCGCCAGCAGCCACGGCCCCGGGAGCTCTGGGGCCAACGTCCTGACTTTC.

V gene TRBV5-6 combines with J gene TRBJ1-6; 7 nucleotides match TRBD1. CDR1 SGHDT and CDR2 YYEEEE come from the germline V gene. This CDR3 has 17 amino acids. The V and J ends lost 1 base and 6 bases, in that order; junction bases with no gene match: 10. In DNA, the CDR3 is TGTGCCAGCAGCTTGTACCTAGGGACAGACTTTAATTCACCCCTCCACTTT. This translates into CASSLYLGTDFNSPLHF.

This clone has only one observation. V gene TRBV10-3 combines with J gene TRBJ2-7, with D possibly being TRBD2 (5 bases). Per germline, CDR1 ENHRY and CDR2 SYGVKD. This CDR3 has 17 residues. The V and J ends lost 0 bases and 0 bases respectively, with 15 bases between them. The CDR3 DNA reads as TGTGCCATCAGTGAGTCGGGTGGGCGGGCAAGCTCCTACGAGCAGTACTTC. Translating it yields CAISESGGRASSYEQYF.

This sequence joins TRBV14 and TRBJ2-7, with 13 bases identical to TRBD2. The CDR3 extends over 16 amino acids. V shed 4 bases, J shed 4 bases, and the junction held 7 bases outside the gene matches. Germline V gives CDR1 SGHDN, CDR2 FVKESK. Written as DNA, the CDR3 is TGTGCCAGCAGCCCACTAGCGGGAGGGCCGGTTTACGAGCAGTACTTC. Protein product: CASSPLAGGPVYEQYF. Combining the CDR3 with reference TRBV14 and TRBJ2-7 gives the whole variable domain EAGVTQFPSHSVIEKGQTVTLRCDPISGHDNLYWYRRVMGKEIKFLLHFVKESKQDESGMPNNRFLAERTGGTYSTLKVQPAELEDSGVYFCASSPLAGGPVYEQYFGPGTRLTVT.

V usage is TRBV10-3 and J usage is TRBJ1-3; D is perhaps TRBD1 (6 bases). CDR3 length: 15 amino acids. Germline V gene lookup returns CDR1 ENHRY and CDR2 SYGVKD. Trimming removed 0 bases from V and 4 bases from J, with 10 bases in between. In DNA, the CDR3 is TGTGCCATCAGTGAGTCGACCGGGACAGGAAACACCATATATTTT. Its protein is CAISESTGTGNTIYF.

The chain joins TRBV28 to TRBJ2-7, with 8 positions matching TRBD1. The length of the CDR3 is 13 residues. Germline V CDR1 and CDR2: MDHEN, SYDVKM. The trim removed 7 bases at V and 4 bases at J, leaving 6 bases unmatched. The chain's CDR3 is CASTSTGAYEQYF. For the CDR3, the DNA is TGTGCCAGCACCTCGACAGGGGCTTACGAGCAGTACTTC.

The chain carries TRBV25-1 and TRBJ2-5; D possibly corresponds to TRBD1 (5 bases). Germline CDR1 MGHDK, CDR2 SYGVNS. Trimming left V 7 bases short and J 0 bases short, with 15 bases between. The CDR3 covers 15 residues. In nucleotides, the CDR3 is TGTGCCAGCAATCAAAGGGGTCGGGACCAAGAGACCCAGTACTTC. This codes for CASNQRGRDQETQYF.

This clone was counted between two and nine times. The J gene is TRBJ1-5, the V gene TRBV19; TRBD1 aligns across 9 bases. Unmatched junction bases numbered 11, after V lost 10 bases and J lost 1 base. Germline loops: CDR1 LNHDA, CDR2 SQIVND (reference sequence). This CDR3 has 16 residues. Written as DNA, the CDR3 is TGTGCCACCCGGGTCACCGGGACAGGGAGCAATCAGCCCCAGCATTTT. Its translation: CATRVTGTGSNQPQHF.

The chain recombines TRBV6-2 or TRBV6-3 with TRBJ1-1; a possible D gene is TRBD1 (6 bases). The CDR3 sequence is 17 residues long. V dropped 5 bases and J dropped 1 base, with 20 bases sitting between them. Germline CDR1 reads MNHEY; CDR2 reads SVGEGT. The CDR3: CASSRGGNGIKNTEAFF. CDR3 nucleotides: TGTGCCAGCAGTAGAGGGGGAAACGGGATTAAGAACACTGAAGCTTTCTTT.

The chain has TRBV3-1 (or the pseudogene TRBV3-2) and TRBJ1-2; D gene uncertain. Germline assignment: CDR1 LGHDT and CDR2 YNNKEL (reference sequence). Trimming shortened V by 3 bases and J by 6 bases, and 20 bases separated the two germline ends. CDR3 size: 16 residues. The CDR3 DNA is TGTGCCAGCAGCCACGTCGGAGGAGGGTTTGTGGATGGCTACACCTTC. Residues: CASSHVGGGFVDGYTF.

This rearrangement joins TRBV2 to TRBJ1-1; D not certain. The V end was cut by 10 bases, the J end by 4 bases, with 10 bases between. The CDR3 length is 11 residues. The germline CDR1 and CDR2 sequences are SNHLY and FYNNEI. Written as DNA, the CDR3 is TGTGCCACTGGGCGGGGCACTGAAGCTTTCTTT. As protein: CATGRGTEAFF.

The J gene is TRBJ2-2, the V gene TRBV6-2 or TRBV6-3, with 10 positions matching TRBD2. Germline CDR1 is MNHEY and CDR2 is SVGEGT. With 2 bases clipped from V and 3 bases from J, the junction kept 3 bases outside the gene matches. The CDR3 covers 16 residues. The CDR3 region has the DNA TGTGCCAGCAGTTACGGACTAGCGGTAGACACCGGGGAGCTGTTTTTT. Encoded protein: CASSYGLAVDTGELFF.

The chain links TRBV7-8 to TRBJ1-1, with a tentative D call TRBD1 (6 bases). Looked up from germline, CDR1 is SGHVS and CDR2 is FQNEAQ. The CDR3 is made up of 15 amino acids. V was shortened by 5 bases and J by 1 base, with 14 bases between the two germline ends. This CDR3 reads CASSPRGNPNTEAFF. The CDR3, as DNA: TGTGCCAGCAGCCCAAGGGGGAACCCGAACACTGAAGCTTTCTTT.

The chain uses TRBV3-1 (or the pseudogene TRBV3-2) and TRBJ1-2; D is possibly TRBD1 (5 bases). This CDR3 spans 14 amino acids. The V end lost 1 base, the J end lost 8 bases, and 14 bases lay between the germline ends. Per the germline V gene, CDR1 is LGHDT and CDR2 is YNNKEL (reference sequence). The CDR3 loop reads CASSQATGARGYTF. For the CDR3, the DNA is TGTGCCAGCAGCCAAGCAACAGGTGCAAGGGGCTACACCTTC.

V usage is TRBV28 and J usage is TRBJ1-1; TRBD1 aligns across 7 bases. Looked up from germline, CDR1 is MDHEN and CDR2 is SYDVKM. The CDR3 contains 13 residues. The V and J ends lost 6 bases and 4 bases, in that order; junction bases with no gene match: 5. CDR3 in DNA: TGTGCCAGCAGATTGACAGGGTTCACTGAAGCTTTCTTT. Protein sequence: CASRLTGFTEAFF.

V and J are TRBV10-3 and TRBJ1-5; a weak D match, TRBD1 (5 bases). This CDR3 comprises 13 residues. Germline CDR1 and CDR2: ENHRY and SYGVKD. Trimming pared 0 bases from V and 5 bases from J, leaving 5 bases between. Here the CDR3 reads CAISESGDQPQHF. As DNA, the CDR3 is TGTGCCATCAGTGAGTCAGGGGATCAGCCCCAGCATTTT.

The gene calls are TRBV9 and TRBJ1-3; no clear D. Trimming left V 0 bases short and J 2 bases short, with 6 bases between. Germline V CDR1 and CDR2: SGDLS, YYNGEE. The CDR3 spans 14 residues. The CDR3 region has the DNA TGTGCCAGCAGCGTAGCGTCAGCTGGAAACACCATATATTTT. The encoded protein is CASSVASAGNTIYF.

This clone was seen a handful of times. V and J are TRBV5-6 and TRBJ1-6; D unclear. V was pared by 2 bases and J by 0 bases, with 12 bases between. Germline CDR1 SGHDT, CDR2 YYEEEE. CDR3 length: 17 residues. The CDR3 sequence is CASSFETVSSYNSPLHF. DNA of the CDR3: TGTGCCAGCAGCTTTGAAACAGTTAGCTCCTATAATTCACCCCTCCACTTT.

CDR3: CASSPTPRASGTYEQYF. In DNA form, the CDR3 reads TGTGCCAGCTCACCAACTCCGAGGGCTAGCGGGACCTACGAGCAGTACTTC. This chain uses TRBV18 with TRBJ2-7, with 9 bases identical to TRBD2. The CDR3 length is 17 residues. Losses at the gene ends were 2 bases for V and 2 bases for J; bases not matched to a gene: 10. In germline, CDR1 is KGHSH, CDR2 LQKENI.

This clone was recorded once. The gene calls are TRBV14 and TRBJ1-2; 9 nucleotides align to TRBD1. The CDR3 is 14 amino acids. The ends lost 5 bases at V and 3 bases at J; junction bases unmatched: 4. The V gene's germline CDR1 is SGHDN and CDR2 FVKESK. Written as DNA, the CDR3 is TGTGCCAGCAGCGTTTGGACAGGGGACTATGGCTACACCTTC. It is translated as CASSVWTGDYGYTF.

The chain links TRBV10-2 to TRBJ2-7, with 9 nucleotides matching TRBD1. V lost 5 bases to trimming and J lost 13 bases; unmatched junction nucleotides: 6. From germline, CDR1 is WSHSY and CDR2 SAAADI. This CDR3 comprises 11 residues. This CDR3 is CASSPGQGRYF. In DNA form, the CDR3 reads TGCGCCAGCAGTCCGGGACAGGGTCGCTACTTC.

This chain connects TRBV15 to TRBJ2-2; D perhaps matches TRBD1 (5 bases). V gave up 0 bases and J gave up 2 bases, with 16 bases separating them. Germline V gene data show CDR1 as LNHNV and CDR2 as YYDKDF (reference sequence). The CDR3 consists of 18 residues. The CDR3 here is CATSRDIVGQGNTGELFF. CDR3 in DNA: TGTGCCACCAGCAGAGACATCGTGGGTCAGGGTAACACCGGGGAGCTGTTTTTT.

The chain recombines TRBV18 with TRBJ2-5; TRBD1 matches 7 bases. The CDR3 is 13 amino acids. V was clipped by 2 bases and J by 5 bases; unmatched bases: 2. Germline V lookup: CDR1 KGHSH, CDR2 LQKENI. The CDR3 reads CASSPRGRETQYF. In DNA form, the CDR3 reads TGTGCCAGCTCACCAAGGGGGCGGGAGACCCAGTACTTC.

This clone is a singleton in its sample. The chain couples TRBV9 to TRBJ1-2, with a possible D match to TRBD1 (6 bases). Per the germline V gene, CDR1 is SGDLS and CDR2 is YYNGEE. The CDR3 covers 15 residues. Trimming pared 4 bases from V and 5 bases from J, leaving 18 bases between. The CDR3 loop is CASSQTGRGAYGYTF. DNA of the CDR3: TGTGCCAGCAGCCAGACCGGGAGGGGGGCTTATGGCTACACCTTC. Supplemented by reference TRBV9 and TRBJ1-2, the full variable domain reads DSGVTQTPKHLITATGQRVTLRCSPRSGDLSVYWYQQSLDQGLQFLIQYYNGEERAKGNILERFSAQQFPDLHSELNLSSLELGDSALYFCASSQTGRGAYGYTFGSGTRLTVV.